This T cell receptor (beta chain) was identified during a study of CXCR3-negative and CXCR3-positive naive CD8 T cells. On this clonotype itself: What it binds is not known.

CDR3 length: 15 residues. CDR1 and CDR2 from the germline V gene are LNHDA and SQIVND (reference sequence). With UMI labels, 5' RACE was used to prepare the TRB cDNA libraries. TCRdb re-called the 5' RACE reads and catalogs CDR3 proteins one per entry, DNA excluded. This listing includes tens of thousands of distinct CDR3 sequences. The study's findings and limits: Naive cells used TRBV-TRBJ genes in much the same way whether CXCR3-negative or CXCR3-positive; memory cells did not. CXCR3-positive naive cells carried more hydrophobic TRB CDR3s than CXCR3-negative ones.

Definition of naive CD8+ T cells rested on a CD45RO-CCR7+CD27+CD95- profile. The V gene is TRBV19, the J gene TRBJ2-7. The TCR comes from a human donor in good health. Some clones in this sample may be carry-over from other donors' samples. Material for sequencing was naive CXCR3+ CD8+ T cells from blood. The subset here: CD45RO-CCR7+CD27+CD95- naive CD8+ T cells expressing CXCR3 (TNR3+). The CDR3 is CASSSTPATPYEQYF.